This T cell receptor beta chain was sequenced in a study of blood T cell repertoires in COVID-19. The repertoire was sequenced with immunoSEQ multiplex PCR; TCRdb's copy has only in-frame clones and lacks some. This sample has around 300,000 clones, with about 83% found just once. Cohort assignment relied on participant-reported clinical history. The receptor's source is a woman between 35 and 50 years old who had recovered from COVID-19. Sequencing was carried out using PBMCs or T cells enriched from blood (not recorded which).

The CDR3 region has the DNA TGTGCCAGCAGTAGAGCGGGACTAGCGGGGTACGAGCAGTACTTC. It is translated as CASSRAGLAGYEQYF. This chain connects TRBV27 to TRBJ2-7; 13 nucleotides line up with TRBD2. V dropped 5 bases and J dropped 4; count of bases not matched to a gene: 5. This CDR3 is built from 15 residues. Per the germline V gene, CDR1 is MNHEY and CDR2 is SMNVEV (reference sequence).